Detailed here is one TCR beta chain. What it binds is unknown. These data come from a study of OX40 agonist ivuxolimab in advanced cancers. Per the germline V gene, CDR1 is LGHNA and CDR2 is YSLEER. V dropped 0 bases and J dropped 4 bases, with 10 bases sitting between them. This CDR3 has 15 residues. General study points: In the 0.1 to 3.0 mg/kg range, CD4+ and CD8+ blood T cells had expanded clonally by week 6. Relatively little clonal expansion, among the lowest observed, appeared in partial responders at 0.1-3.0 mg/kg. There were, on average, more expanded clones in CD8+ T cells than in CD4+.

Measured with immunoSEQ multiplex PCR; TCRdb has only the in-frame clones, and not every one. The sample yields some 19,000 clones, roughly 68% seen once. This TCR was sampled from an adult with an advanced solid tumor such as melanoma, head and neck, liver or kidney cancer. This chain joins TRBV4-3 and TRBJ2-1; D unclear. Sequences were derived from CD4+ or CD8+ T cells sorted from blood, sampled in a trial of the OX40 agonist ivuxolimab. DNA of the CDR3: TGCGCCAGCAGCCAAGATGGTGGCAGATACAATGAGCAGTTCTTC. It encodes CASSQDGGRYNEQFF.